The entry that follows covers one T cell receptor beta chain sequence. These data are taken from a study of control samples from healthy donors and cancer patients. The table came from immunoSEQ multiplex PCR; TCRdb's copy has only in-frame clones and leaves some out. The table records 100,000 to 150,000 clones, 88% of them present only once. The clonotype was recovered from a man aged 50-60 years in good health. The specimen sequenced was blood.

The CDR3 DNA reads as TGTGCCAGCAGTAGAAACGCAGACAGCTACAATGAGCAGTTCTTC. It translates to CASSRNADSYNEQFF. This chain uses TRBV25-1 with TRBJ2-1, with D maybe TRBD1 (5 bases). This CDR3 is 15 amino acids long. Germline lookup yields CDR1 MGHDK and CDR2 SYGVNS. V was cut by 5 bases and J by 3 bases, with 14 bases left in between.